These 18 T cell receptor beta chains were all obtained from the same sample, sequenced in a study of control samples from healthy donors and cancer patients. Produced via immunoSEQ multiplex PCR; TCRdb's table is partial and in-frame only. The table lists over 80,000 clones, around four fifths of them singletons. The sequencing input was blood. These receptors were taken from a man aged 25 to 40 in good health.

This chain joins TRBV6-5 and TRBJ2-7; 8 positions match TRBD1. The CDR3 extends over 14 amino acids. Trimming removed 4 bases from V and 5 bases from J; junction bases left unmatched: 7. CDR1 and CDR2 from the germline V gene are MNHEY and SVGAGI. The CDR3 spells CASSSRQGQDEQYF. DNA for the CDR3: TGTGCCAGCAGTTCTCGACAGGGGCAAGACGAGCAGTACTTC.

CDR3 in DNA: TGTGCCAGTAGGACCGTGAGCTCTGGAAACACCATATATTTT. This encodes CASRTVSSGNTIYF. The chain combines TRBV19 with TRBJ1-3; no reliable D call. The V and J ends lost 6 bases and 0 bases respectively, with 9 bases between them. CDR1 and CDR2 (germline): LNHDA, SQIVND (reference sequence). The CDR3 runs 14 residues.

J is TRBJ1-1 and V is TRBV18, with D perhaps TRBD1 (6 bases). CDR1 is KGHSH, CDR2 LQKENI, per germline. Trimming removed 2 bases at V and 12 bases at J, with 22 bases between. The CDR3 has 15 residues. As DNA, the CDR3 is TGTGCCAGCTCACCAAATCTAGGGGGGCAGCAGGGAACTTTCTTT. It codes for CASSPNLGGQQGTFF. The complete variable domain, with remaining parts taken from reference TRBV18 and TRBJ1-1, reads NAGVMQNPRHLVRRRGQEARLRCSPMKGHSHVYWYRQLPEEGLKFMVYLQKENIIDESGMPKERFSAEFPKEGPSILRIQQVVRGDSAAYFCASSPNLGGQQGTFFGQGTRLTVV.

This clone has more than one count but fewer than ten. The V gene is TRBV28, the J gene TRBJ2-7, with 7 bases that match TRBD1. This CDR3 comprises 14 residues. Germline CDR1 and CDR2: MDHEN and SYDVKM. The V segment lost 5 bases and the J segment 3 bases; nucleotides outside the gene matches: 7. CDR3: CASSPWTGRYEQYF. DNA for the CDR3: TGTGCCAGCAGTCCCTGGACAGGTCGCTACGAGCAGTACTTC.

The CDR3: CASTYGMGTGLLPQHF. CDR3 in DNA: TGCGCCAGCACCTACGGGATGGGGACAGGGCTTTTGCCCCAGCATTTT. V usage is TRBV23-1 and J usage is TRBJ1-5; 9 bases align to TRBD1. TRBV23-1 is assigned to the ORF class and has an uncertain function. The CDR3 contains 16 residues. The J segment lost 9 bases and the V segment lost 7 bases, leaving 16 bases of the junction unmatched.

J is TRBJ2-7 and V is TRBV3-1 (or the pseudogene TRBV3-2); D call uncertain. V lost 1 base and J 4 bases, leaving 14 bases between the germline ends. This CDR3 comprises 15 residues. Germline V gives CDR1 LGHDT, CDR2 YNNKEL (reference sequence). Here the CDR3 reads CASSQGPAESYEQYF. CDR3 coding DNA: TGTGCCAGCAGCCAAGGTCCGGCTGAGTCGTACGAGCAGTACTTC.

The CDR3 region is CASSLQGTTDTQYF. The CDR3 DNA reads as TGTGCCAGCAGCTTACAGGGTACTACAGATACGCAGTATTTT. The chain employs TRBV5-4 and TRBJ2-3; tentatively, D is TRBD1 (6 bases). The V gene lost 2 bases and the J gene lost 3 bases, with 10 bases spanning the gap. Germline assignment: CDR1 SGHNT and CDR2 YYREEE (reference sequence). This CDR3 comprises 14 residues. Supplemented by reference TRBV5-4 and TRBJ2-3, the full variable domain reads ETGVTQSPTHLIKTRGQQVTLRCSSQSGHNTVSWYQQALGQGPQFIFQYYREEENGRGNFPPRFSGLQFPNYSSELNVNALELDDSALYLCASSLQGTTDTQYFGPGTRLTVL.

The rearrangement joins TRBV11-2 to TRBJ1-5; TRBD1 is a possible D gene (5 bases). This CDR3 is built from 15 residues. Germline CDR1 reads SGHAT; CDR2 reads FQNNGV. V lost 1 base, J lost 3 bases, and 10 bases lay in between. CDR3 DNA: TGTGCCAGCAGCTTAGGCACAGGATTCAATCAGCCCCAGCATTTT. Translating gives CASSLGTGFNQPQHF.

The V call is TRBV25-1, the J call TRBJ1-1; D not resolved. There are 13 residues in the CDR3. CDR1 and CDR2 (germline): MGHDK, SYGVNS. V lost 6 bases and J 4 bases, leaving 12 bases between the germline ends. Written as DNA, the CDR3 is TGTGCCAGCAGCAGCACAAGCCCCACTGAAGCTTTCTTT. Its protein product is CASSSTSPTEAFF.

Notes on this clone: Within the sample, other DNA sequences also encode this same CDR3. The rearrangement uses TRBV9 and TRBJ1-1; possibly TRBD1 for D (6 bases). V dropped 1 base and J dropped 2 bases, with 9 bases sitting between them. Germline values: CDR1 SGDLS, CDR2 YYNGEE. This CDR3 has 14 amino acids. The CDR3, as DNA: TGTGCCAGCAGCGTACAGGGGCCAAACACTGAAGCTTTCTTT. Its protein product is CASSVQGPNTEAFF.

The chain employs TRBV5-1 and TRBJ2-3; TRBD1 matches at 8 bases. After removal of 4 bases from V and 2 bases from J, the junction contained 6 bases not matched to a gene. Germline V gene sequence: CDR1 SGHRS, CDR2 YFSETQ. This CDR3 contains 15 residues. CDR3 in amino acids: CASSPGQASTDTQYF. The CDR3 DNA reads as TGCGCCAGCAGCCCGGGACAGGCATCCACAGATACGCAGTATTTT.

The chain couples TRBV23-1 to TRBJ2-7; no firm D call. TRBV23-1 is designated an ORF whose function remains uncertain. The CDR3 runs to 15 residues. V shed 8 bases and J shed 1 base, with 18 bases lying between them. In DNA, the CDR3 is TGCGCCAGCGTAGATCCGACGGGCAGGTCCTACGAGCAGTACTTC. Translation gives CASVDPTGRSYEQYF.

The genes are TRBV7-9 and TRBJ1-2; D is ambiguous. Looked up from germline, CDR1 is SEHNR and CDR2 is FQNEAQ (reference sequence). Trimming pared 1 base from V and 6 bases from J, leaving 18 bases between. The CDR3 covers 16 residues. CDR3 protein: CASSLVGRPLEDGYTF. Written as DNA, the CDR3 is TGTGCCAGCAGCTTAGTAGGCAGGCCGCTCGAAGATGGCTACACCTTC.

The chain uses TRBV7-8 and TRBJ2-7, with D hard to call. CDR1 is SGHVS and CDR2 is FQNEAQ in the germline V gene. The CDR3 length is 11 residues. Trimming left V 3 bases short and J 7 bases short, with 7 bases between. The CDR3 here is CASSFHAEQYF. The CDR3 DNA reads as TGTGCCAGCAGCTTTCATGCGGAGCAGTACTTC. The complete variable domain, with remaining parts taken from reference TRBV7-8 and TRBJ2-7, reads GAGVSQSPRYKVAKRGQDVALRCDPISGHVSLFWYQQALGQGPEFLTYFQNEAQLDKSGLPSDRFFAERPEGSVSTLKIQRTQQEDSAVYLCASSFHAEQYFGPGTRLTVT.

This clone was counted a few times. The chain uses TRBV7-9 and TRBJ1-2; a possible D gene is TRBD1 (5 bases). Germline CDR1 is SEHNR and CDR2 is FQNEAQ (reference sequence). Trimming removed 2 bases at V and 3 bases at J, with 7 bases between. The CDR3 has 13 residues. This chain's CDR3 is CASSLSTDYGYTF. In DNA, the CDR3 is TGTGCCAGCAGCTTATCGACAGACTATGGCTACACCTTC.

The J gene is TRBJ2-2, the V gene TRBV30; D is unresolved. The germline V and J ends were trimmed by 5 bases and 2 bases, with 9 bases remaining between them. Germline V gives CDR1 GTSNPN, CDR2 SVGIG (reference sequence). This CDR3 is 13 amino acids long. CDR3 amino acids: CAWADRNTGELFF. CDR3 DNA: TGTGCCTGGGCAGACCGTAACACCGGGGAGCTGTTTTTT.

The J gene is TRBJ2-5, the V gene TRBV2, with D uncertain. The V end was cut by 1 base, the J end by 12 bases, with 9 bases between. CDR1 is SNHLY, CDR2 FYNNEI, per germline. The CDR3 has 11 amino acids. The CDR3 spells CASSEEVQEYF. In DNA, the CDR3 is TGTGCCAGCAGTGAAGAGGTCCAAGAGTACTTC.

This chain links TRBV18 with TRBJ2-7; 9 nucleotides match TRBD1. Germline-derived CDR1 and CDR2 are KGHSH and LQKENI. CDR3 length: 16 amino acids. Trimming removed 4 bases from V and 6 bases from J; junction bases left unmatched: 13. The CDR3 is CASSLTGTGSISEQYF. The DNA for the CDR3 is TGTGCCAGCTCACTAACCGGGACAGGGTCCATAAGCGAGCAGTACTTC.